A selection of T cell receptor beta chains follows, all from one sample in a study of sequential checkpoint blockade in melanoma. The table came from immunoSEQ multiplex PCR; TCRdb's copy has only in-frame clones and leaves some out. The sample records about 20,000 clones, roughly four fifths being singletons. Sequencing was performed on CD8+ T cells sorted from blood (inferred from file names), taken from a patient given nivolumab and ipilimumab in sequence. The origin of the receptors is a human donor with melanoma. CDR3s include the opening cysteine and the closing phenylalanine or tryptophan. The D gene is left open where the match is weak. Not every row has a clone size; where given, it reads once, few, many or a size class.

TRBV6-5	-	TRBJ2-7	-	TGTGCCAGCAGTTACTTCTCAGGGGTCCCCTACGAGCAGTACTTC	CASSYFSGVPYEQYF
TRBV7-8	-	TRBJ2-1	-	TGTGCCAGCAGCTTAAGGAGCTCCTACAATGAGCAGTTCTTC	CASSLRSSYNEQFF
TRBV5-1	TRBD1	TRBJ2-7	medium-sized	TGCGCCAGCAGTCTTCGGACAGGGCCGTACGAGCAGTACTTC	CASSLRTGPYEQYF
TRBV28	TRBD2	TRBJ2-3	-	TGTGCCAGCAGTCCGGCTAGCGGGGGCGGGGCAGATACGCAGTATTTT	CASSPASGGGADTQYF
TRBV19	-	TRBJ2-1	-	TGTGCCAGTACCCCCTCTGGGGGGAATGAGCAGTTCTTC	CASTPSGGNEQFF
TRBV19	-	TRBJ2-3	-	TGTGCCAGTAGTATGACGGAGGCTAGCACAGATACGCAGTATTTT	CASSMTEASTDTQYF
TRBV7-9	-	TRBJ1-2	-	TGTGCCAGCAGAACAGGACAAGAGCCTAACTATGGCTACACCTTC	CASRTGQEPNYGYTF
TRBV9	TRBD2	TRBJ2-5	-	TGTGCCAGCAGCGTAGGGCGGGGGATGGAGGAGACCCAGTACTTC	CASSVGRGMEETQYF
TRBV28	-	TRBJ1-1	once	TGTGCCAGCAGTTATCCTGCCTCCAGTGAAGCTTTCTTT	CASSYPASSEAFF
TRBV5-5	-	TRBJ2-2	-	TGTGCCAGCAGCTTGACCCCGGGGTTCCGAGGGGAGCTGTTTTTT	CASSLTPGFRGELFF
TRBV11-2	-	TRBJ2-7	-	TGTGCCAGCAGCTTCGGGGACTTCTCCTACGAGCAGTACTTC	CASSFGDFSYEQYF